One sample yielded the 9 T cell receptor beta chains listed below, sequenced in a study of post-analysis software for immune sequencing data. Regarding the study as a whole: Five or six TRBV segments, TRBV5-6, TRBV5-1 and TRBV20-1 among them, were found more frequent in patients than controls.

The library was made from cDNA and included unique molecular identifiers. TCRdb analysed the PCR reads with MiXCR anew, one entry per CDR3 protein. The table lists 700,000 to 800,000 distinct CDR3 sequences, 30% of them singletons, with approximately 0.6% in the top ten. The antigens these receptors bind are not known. The sequencing input was blood. Receptors originate from a girl between 10 and 17 years old with multiple sclerosis.

This chain links TRBV15 with TRBJ2-5; 7 positions agree with TRBD2. The germline V gene encodes CDR1 LNHNV and CDR2 YYDKDF (reference sequence). The CDR3 covers 15 residues. The J segment lost 5 bases and the V segment lost 5 bases, leaving 11 bases of the junction unmatched. CDR3 sequence reads: CATSLDRGSWETQYF. The CDR3 DNA is TGTGCCACCAGCCTAGATCGCGGGAGCTGGGAGACCCAGTACTTC.

As for this clonotype: A much larger clone differs from this one at a single base, so this may be a read error. This sequence joins TRBV5-6 and TRBJ2-1; D is unresolved. CDR1 and CDR2 (germline): SGHDT, YYEEEE. The CDR3 extends over 12 amino acids. The CDR3 coding sequence is TGTGCCAGCAGCTCAGACACCAATGAGCAGTGCTTC. The encoded protein is CASSSDTNEQCF.

V gene TRBV20-1 combines with J gene TRBJ1-2; a weak D match, TRBD1 (5 bases). CDR3 length: 14 residues. Germline assignment: CDR1 DFQATT and CDR2 SNEGSKA (reference sequence). V lost 0 bases, J lost 3 bases, and 11 bases lay in between. CDR3 loop: CSARDMGGDYGYTF. CDR3 bases: TGCAGTGCTAGAGATATGGGGGGAGACTATGGCTACACCTTC.

This clonotype was observed a few times. This chain connects TRBV29-1 to TRBJ2-3; D might be TRBD1 or TRBD2, each matching 5 bases. Trimming took off 5 bases at V and 4 bases at J, with 16 bases between the two ends. The CDR3 covers 14 residues. Germline CDR1 reads SQVTM; CDR2 reads ANQGSEA. The CDR3 DNA reads as TGCAGCGTTTCGTTTGGGGGATCCCCAGATACGCAGTATTTT. This sequence encodes CSVSFGGSPDTQYF.

V and J are TRBV12-3 or TRBV12-4 and TRBJ1-4, with unresolved D. The CDR3 contains 15 residues. Trimming took off 0 bases at V and 8 bases at J, with 13 bases between the two ends. CDR3 residues: CASSLARLTREKLFF. The CDR3, as DNA: TGTGCCAGCAGTTTAGCCCGGCTTACCCGGGAAAAACTGTTTTTT.

This clonotype was observed a handful of times. The chain joins TRBV6-1 to TRBJ1-1; D unresolved. The ends were cut back, 2 bases at V and 7 bases at J, with 8 bases in the middle. Germline loops: CDR1 MNHNS, CDR2 SASEGT. The CDR3 is made up of 12 amino acids. Here the CDR3 reads CASSEIGFEAFF. The CDR3 region has the DNA TGTGCCAGCAGTGAAATAGGGTTTGAAGCTTTCTTT.

The chain joins TRBV20-1 to TRBJ2-1; a possible D gene is TRBD2 (7 bases). Per the germline V gene, CDR1 is DFQATT and CDR2 is SNEGSKA (reference sequence). Deletions cut 5 bases from V and 7 bases from J, with 15 bases between. The CDR3 covers 13 residues. CDR3 amino acids: CSARGATGNEQFF. Written as DNA, the CDR3 is TGCAGTGCTCGGGGGGCGACGGGGAATGAGCAGTTCTTC.

The DNA of the CDR3 is TGCGCCAGCAGCTTCGGCAGGGTCGACTATGGCTACACCTTC. Encoded protein: CASSFGRVDYGYTF. The chain joins TRBV5-1 to TRBJ1-2; maybe TRBD1 (5 bases). There are 14 residues in the CDR3. Germline V CDR1 and CDR2: SGHRS, YFSETQ. Trimming took 2 bases from V and 3 from J, leaving 11 bases between them.

In this sample, this clonotype turned up a few times. This sequence joins TRBV9 and TRBJ1-6; D might be TRBD1 (6 bases). V dropped 3 bases and J dropped 2 bases, with 15 bases sitting between them. CDR3 length equals 17 residues. Germline CDR1 and CDR2: SGDLS and YYNGEE. CDR3 protein: CASSGQGIGTYNSPLHF. In nucleotides, the CDR3 is TGTGCCAGCAGCGGGCAGGGGATTGGGACCTATAATTCACCCCTCCACTTT.